This entry lists 5 T cell receptor beta chains sequenced from one sample in a study of technical replicates of blood from several donors. Produced via immunoSEQ multiplex PCR; TCRdb's table is partial and in-frame only. Of about 69,000 clones detected, about 87% appear once; the ten largest clones hold 4% to 5%. Sequenced input: PBMCs. These receptors were obtained from a human donor in good health. Some clones in this sample may be carry-over from other donors' samples.

Concerning this clone itself: At the DNA level, this CDR3 is encoded by other sequences in the same sample as well. The CDR3 region has the DNA TGCGCCAGCAGTCCTAGCGGAGGGTACAATGAGCAGTTCTTC. The encoded protein is CASSPSGGYNEQFF. V and J are TRBV5-1 and TRBJ2-1; 7 bases agree with TRBD2. Germline CDR1 is SGHRS and CDR2 is YFSETQ. This CDR3 comprises 14 residues. After removal of 5 bases from V and 4 bases from J, the junction contained 6 bases not matched to a gene.

The gene calls are TRBV21-1 and TRBJ1-5; the D segment call TRBD1 is taken from the table without a DNA check. TRBV21-1 is deemed a pseudogene. The CDR3 spans 15 residues. CDR3 region: CASSVDRIQGQPQHF. DNA for the CDR3: TGTGCCAGCAGCGTGGACAGGATCCAGGGACAGCCCCAGCATTTT.

The chain is built from TRBV6-5 and TRBJ1-5, with D uncertain. The CDR3 has 14 residues. Trimming removed 2 bases from V and 1 base from J, with 6 bases in between. The V gene's germline CDR1 is MNHEY and CDR2 SVGAGI. The CDR3 DNA reads TGTGCCAGCAGTTACGGGCCAAGCAATCAGCCCCAGCATTTT. It is translated as CASSYGPSNQPQHF.

The chain uses TRBV5-4 and TRBJ2-2; 8 bases align to TRBD1. V lost 4 bases and J lost 1; bases outside the gene matches: 3. Germline CDR1 SGHNT, CDR2 YYREEE (reference sequence). The CDR3 contains 15 residues. For the CDR3, the DNA is TGTGCCAGCAGCCGACAGGGGTTGAACACCGGGGAGCTGTTTTTT. Protein sequence: CASSRQGLNTGELFF.

The rearrangement uses TRBV7-2 and TRBJ1-5; TRBD1 agrees at 7 bases. Germline CDR1 and CDR2: SGHTA and FQGNSA. V was clipped by 5 bases and J by 4 bases; unmatched bases: 8. The CDR3 length is 15 residues. CDR3 sequence: CASSLGQVGNQPQHF. In DNA, the CDR3 is TGTGCCAGCAGCCTTGGACAGGTTGGAAATCAGCCCCAGCATTTT. The full variable domain, with the rest looked up from reference TRBV7-2 and TRBJ1-5, is GAGVSQSPSNKVTEKGKDVELRCDPISGHTALYWYRQSLGQGLEFLIYFQGNSAPDKSGLPSDRFSAERTGGSVSTLTIQRTQQEDSAVYLCASSLGQVGNQPQHFGDGTRLSIL.